One sample yielded the 6 T cell receptor beta chains listed below, sequenced in a study of read filtering for tumor transcriptome and immune sequencing. This library used around 400 ng RNA and molecular barcoded adaptors spanning alpha/delta and beta/gamma chains. TCRdb processed the reads anew with MiXCR; each CDR3 protein has one entry. The table includes over 45,000 distinct CDR3 sequences, over 9.5% detected once. Source material: a population of CD138-negative cells sorted from bone marrow. Receptors were obtained from a donor aged 40 or older with multiple myeloma.

Regarding this clonotype: This may stem from a read error, because a much larger clone lies one nucleotide away. V is TRBV11-2 and J is TRBJ2-7, with D possibly TRBD2 on 6 matching bases. Trimming took 2 bases from V and 1 from J, leaving 15 bases between them. From germline, CDR1 is SGHAT and CDR2 FQNNGV. The CDR3 consists of 16 residues. CDR3 nucleotides: TGTGCCAGCAGCTTAAATGCCGGGAGACGGTCCTACGAGCAGTACTTC. It yields the protein CASSLNAGRRSYEQYF.

This clonotype was counted at least ten times. The rearrangement links TRBV12-3 or TRBV12-4 to TRBJ2-1; 10 nucleotides match TRBD1. There are 16 residues in the CDR3. Germline trimming cut 7 bases from V and 4 bases from J; bases unmatched to any gene: 10. DNA for the CDR3: TGTGCCAGCACCCCATTCCGGGACAGGGGTTACAATGAGCAGTTCTTC. Its protein is CASTPFRDRGYNEQFF.

This clonotype was recorded at least ten times. This rearrangement joins TRBV6-1 to TRBJ2-1; D perhaps matches TRBD1 (6 bases). V gave up 8 bases and J gave up 6 bases, with 11 bases separating them. The V gene's germline CDR1 is MNHNS and CDR2 SASEGT. The CDR3 contains 12 residues. CDR3 DNA sequence: TGTGCCAGCGCAGGGGAAGTCAATGAGCAGTTCTTC. It specifies CASAGEVNEQFF.

This clonotype was counted many times. The rearrangement uses TRBV5-1 and TRBJ1-2; no clear D. Germline CDR1 SGHRS, CDR2 YFSETQ. The length of the CDR3 is 14 residues. V was shortened by 0 bases and J by 7 bases, with 13 bases between the two germline ends. The CDR3 DNA is TGCGCCAGCAGCTTGGGTGGCCAGCTGGTTGGCTACACCTTC. It translates to CASSLGGQLVGYTF.

This clonotype was seen ten or more times. The chain joins TRBV5-1 to TRBJ2-7; 9 bases are shared with TRBD2. V dropped 1 base and J dropped 3; count of bases not matched to a gene: 11. This CDR3 has 17 amino acids. The germline gives CDR1 SGHRS, CDR2 YFSETQ. For the CDR3, the DNA is TGCGCCAGCAGCTTGAGCTCTAGCGGGAACCTCCTCTACGAGCAGTACTTC. Encoded protein: CASSLSSSGNLLYEQYF.

About this clonotype: A far larger clone is a single base away, which makes a read error likely. No conserved phenylalanine or tryptophan ends this CDR3, so it is likely a read error. No DNA is shown, since the ends of the CDR3 on it are uncertain; the CDR3 is the one TCRdb lists. V and J are TRBV5-8 and TRBJ2-1; the D call in the table, TRBD2, was not verified against the DNA. Germline V gene lookup returns CDR1 SGHTS and CDR2 YDEGEE. The CDR3 is 15 residues long, ends included. CDR3 in amino acids: CASSFLKLAGGYEFC.